This T cell receptor (beta chain) came from a study of cytomegalovirus exposure and HLA in healthy donors. Findings of the study overall: According to a later analysis, most TCR beta chains associated with CMV appeared HLA-restricted. It was approximately 160 TCR beta chains that were listed as cytomegalovirus-associated. Analyzed later, association rates of TCRs varied across HLA loci, with DRB1 most and HLA-C fewest.

The CDR3 is made up of 15 amino acids. Germline loops: CDR1 MNHEY, CDR2 SVGAGI. The junction had 8 bases not matched to a gene; V was cut back by 5 bases and J by 5 bases. Vbeta (60) and Jbeta (13) primers were used in the PCR. The table came from immunoSEQ multiplex PCR; TCRdb's copy has only in-frame clones and leaves some out. This repertoire shows fewer than 250,000 clones, around 90% found once; its top ten account for around 1.5%. As concerns this clone: No antigen is known for it.

The sequence was collected from a woman aged 18 to 35 in good health and CMV-seronegative. The J gene is TRBJ2-1, the V gene TRBV6-5, with TRBD2 identical over 8 bases. Sequences were obtained from PBMCs. The CDR3 sequence: CASSVVAGTNNEQFF. For the CDR3, the DNA is TGTGCCAGCAGTGTAGTAGCGGGGACTAACAATGAGCAGTTCTTC.